This record concerns one TCR beta chain sequence. Its specificity is unknown. Clones were read by immunoSEQ multiplex PCR, and TCRdb kept only the in-frame ones, dropping some. The sample holds some 30,000 clones, roughly 80% seen once. This sample is drawn from a study of STAT3 mutations in large granular lymphocyte leukemia. Whole-study context: Immunosuppressive therapy was given to more than half of T-LGLL patients. Study findings and constraints: At least one immunodominant TCR beta clonotype appeared in every T-cell large granular lymphocyte leukemia patient. After therapy, about 30% of the 18 patients switched clonotypes, all new clones STAT3 wild type.

The TCR was taken from a woman aged 50 to 60 with T-cell large granular lymphocyte leukemia. Some clones in this sample may be carry-over from other donors' samples. The source material was peripheral blood mononuclear cells.

This CDR3 reads CASSLGRNEQYF. The CDR3 bases are TGTGCCAGCAGTTTAGGCCGAAACGAGCAGTACTTC. The chain joins TRBV5-4 to TRBJ2-7; D is unclear. This CDR3 has 12 residues. Germline values: CDR1 SGHNT, CDR2 YYREEE (reference sequence). V was pared by 5 bases and J by 5 bases, with 11 bases between.